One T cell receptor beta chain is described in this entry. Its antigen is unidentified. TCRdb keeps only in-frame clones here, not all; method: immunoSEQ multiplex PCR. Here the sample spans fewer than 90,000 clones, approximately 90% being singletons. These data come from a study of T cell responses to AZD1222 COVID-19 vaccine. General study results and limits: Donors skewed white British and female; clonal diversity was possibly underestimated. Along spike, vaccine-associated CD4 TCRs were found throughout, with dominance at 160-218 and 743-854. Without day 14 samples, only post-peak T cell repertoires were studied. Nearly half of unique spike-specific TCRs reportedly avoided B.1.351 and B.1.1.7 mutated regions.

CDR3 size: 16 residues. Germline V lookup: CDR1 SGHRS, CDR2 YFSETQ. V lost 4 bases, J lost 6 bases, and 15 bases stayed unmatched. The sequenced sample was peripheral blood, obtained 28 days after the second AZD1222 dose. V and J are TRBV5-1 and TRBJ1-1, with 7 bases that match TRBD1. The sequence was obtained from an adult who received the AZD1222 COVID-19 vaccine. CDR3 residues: CASSRTGFPQSAEAFF. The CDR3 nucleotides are TGCGCCAGCAGCCGGACAGGTTTTCCCCAGTCCGCTGAAGCTTTCTTT.